These 8 T cell receptor beta chains were all obtained from the same sample, sequenced in a study of Graves' ophthalmopathy and Graves' hyperthyroidism. TCR beta CDR3 regions were amplified from RNA transcripts. First-round RT-PCR relied on HTBI primers, and a second-round multiplex PCR came next. TCRdb recomputed calls from the multiplex PCR reads with MiXCR, one row per CDR3 protein. Among roughly 700,000 distinct CDR3 sequences, 35% to 50% were seen once, and the ten largest hold 40% to 55%. Sequences were obtained from peripheral blood. The receptors were gathered from an adult man with Graves' ophthalmopathy.

The J gene is TRBJ1-5, the V gene TRBV24-1; D may be TRBD1 (5 bases). Germline CDR1 KGHDR, CDR2 SFDVKD. The CDR3 runs to 15 residues. V dropped 11 bases and J dropped 3 bases, with 19 bases sitting between them. The CDR3 nucleotides are TGTGCCAGCAGGCTCGCGGGGGGGTCCAATCAGCCCCAGCATTTT. Translation: CASRLAGGSNQPQHF.

The rearrangement links TRBV2 to TRBJ1-4; TRBD1 agrees at 7 bases. CDR3 length equals 14 residues. V dropped 6 bases and J dropped 6; count of bases not matched to a gene: 7. Germline values: CDR1 SNHLY, CDR2 FYNNEI. This CDR3 reads CASSKDRDDEKLFF. The CDR3 DNA sequence: TGTGCCAGCAGCAAAGACAGGGACGATGAAAAACTGTTTTTT. Full variable domain (remainder filled in from reference TRBV2 and TRBJ1-4): EPEVTQTPSHQVTQMGQEVILRCVPISNHLYFYWYRQILGQKVEFLVSFYNNEISEKSEIFDDQFSVERPDGSNFTLKIRSTKLEDSAMYFCASSKDRDDEKLFFGSGTQLSVL.

This chain joins TRBV24-1 and TRBJ2-6; D not certain. This CDR3 comprises 15 residues. V was shortened by 5 bases and J by 3 bases, with 10 bases between the two germline ends. Germline V lookup: CDR1 KGHDR, CDR2 SFDVKD. The CDR3 nucleotides are TGTGCCACCAGTGGCGGTAGATATGGGGCCAACGTCCTGACTTTC. Translation: CATSGGRYGANVLTF.

This clonotype was recorded many times. The chain has TRBV19 and TRBJ1-1; the D gene is possibly TRBD1 (5 bases). This CDR3 contains 15 residues. Germline assignment: CDR1 LNHDA and CDR2 SQIVND (reference sequence). Trimming removed 5 bases at V and 4 bases at J, with 17 bases between. CDR3 DNA sequence: TGTGCCAGTAGTTCCCTCGGGAGCGGGGGCACTGAAGCTTTCTTT. Translating it yields CASSSLGSGGTEAFF.

This clonotype occurred a few times. V is TRBV7-9 and J is TRBJ2-2; TRBD1 agrees at 9 bases. The CDR3 consists of 15 residues. Germline V lookup: CDR1 SEHNR, CDR2 FQNEAQ (reference sequence). The V and J ends lost 4 bases and 4 bases, in that order; junction bases with no gene match: 4. CDR3 protein: CASSYRDRATGELFF. As DNA, the CDR3 is TGTGCCAGCAGCTACCGGGACAGGGCCACCGGGGAGCTGTTTTTT. The full variable domain, completed using reference TRBV7-9 and TRBJ2-2, is DTGVSQNPRHKITKRGQNVTFRCDPISEHNRLYWYRQTLGQGPEFLTYFQNEAQLEKSRLLSDRFSAERPKGSFSTLEIQRTEQGDSAMYLCASSYRDRATGELFFGEGSRLTVL.

This clonotype was seen more than once but under ten times. This chain joins TRBV7-3 and TRBJ2-7; TRBD1 agrees at 9 bases. V dropped 2 bases and J dropped 5; count of bases not matched to a gene: 10. The CDR3 is 16 amino acids. Germline CDR1 is SGHTA and CDR2 is FQGTGA. CDR3 loop: CASSLDWGQGKHEQYF. Written as DNA, the CDR3 is TGTGCCAGCAGCTTAGATTGGGGACAGGGCAAGCACGAGCAGTACTTC.

The chain employs TRBV5-1 and TRBJ2-2; the match to TRBD2 covers 12 bases. CDR1 and CDR2 from the germline V gene are SGHRS and YFSETQ. Losses at the gene ends were 3 bases for V and 7 bases for J; bases not matched to a gene: 4. This CDR3 region has 15 residues. DNA for the CDR3: TGCGCCAGCAGCTCGACTAGCGGGAGCAACGGGGAGCTGTTTTTT. This sequence encodes CASSSTSGSNGELFF.

This clonotype showed up just a few times. This sequence joins TRBV11-2 and TRBJ2-7; D is ambiguous. Germline V CDR1 and CDR2: SGHAT, FQNNGV. Trimming shortened V by 7 bases and J by 2 bases, and 15 bases separated the two germline ends. The CDR3 has 14 amino acids. The CDR3 nucleotides read TGTGCCAGCACCCTGGACGGAAGAACCTACGAGCAGTACTTC. Protein sequence: CASTLDGRTYEQYF.